The clone carrying this TCR beta chain was picked up one time. Its antigen is not identified. Germline lookup yields CDR1 MDHEN and CDR2 SYDVKM. The CDR3 is made up of 11 amino acids. Trimming left V 2 bases short and J 9 bases short, with 5 bases between. 13 Jbeta primers and 60 Vbeta primers were used for the PCR. Assay used: immunoSEQ multiplex PCR; TCRdb lists only in-frame clones, some missing. The table lists some 190,000 clones, more than 75% of them singletons. The sample comes from a study of cytomegalovirus exposure and HLA in healthy donors. Study-level points and caveats: TCR sequences were mostly rare, though some public TCRs occurred in many donors. Links to common viral pathogens appeared, in a later analysis, for several of the most significant clusters. Versus the roughly 700-donor mean, an Asian-associated ancestry cluster reportedly showed fewer N-insertions in a later analysis. Specific recognition of CMV antigens was confirmed in vitro for three chains (all CMV-associated).

Sequencing was performed on PBMCs. The sequence was obtained from a man in his thirties or forties in good health and CMV-seronegative. This chain links TRBV28 with TRBJ2-1; D ambiguous. CDR3 sequence reads: CASSLTGEQFF. CDR3 bases: TGTGCCAGCAGTTTAACGGGTGAGCAGTTCTTC. The variable domain in full, completed from reference TRBV28 and TRBJ2-1, reads DVKVTQSSRYLVKRTGEKVFLECVQDMDHENMFWYRQDPGLGLRLIYFSYDVKMKEKGDIPEGYSVSREKKERFSLILESASTNQTSMYLCASSLTGEQFFGPGTRLTVL.